Below, one TCR beta chain is given with its context. The data were obtained in a study of blood T cell repertoires in COVID-19. Overall study context: The United States, Italy and Spain were the sources of the acute and convalescent COVID-19 samples. Nucleic acid was either cDNA or gDNA, and it came from T cells, B-cell-depleted T cells, or PBMCs.

In the authors' workflow: The assay estimated nucleated cells by amplifying reference gene primers. Method: immunoSEQ multiplex PCR; TCRdb's copy keeps in-frame clones and lacks some. V and J calls and clone size are as listed in that table; D and trimming were resolved from the DNA. The repertoire includes roughly 130,000 clones, about 80% of them detected once, and 12% sits in the top ten. Germline CDR1 reads MNHNY; CDR2 reads SVGAGI (reference sequence). There are 11 residues in the CDR3. Trimming stripped 10 bases from V and 11 bases from J, with 17 bases between. The chain carries TRBV6-6 and TRBJ1-1, with D perhaps matching TRBD1 (5 bases). The material sequenced was peripheral blood. This clonotype was sampled from an older woman with acute or convalescent COVID-19. CDR3 DNA: TGTGCCATTCGGGGGGGAACCGGTGCTTTCTTT. Amino acid sequence: CAIRGGTGAFF.